Below are 32 T cell receptor beta chains sequenced from a single sample in a study of vaccination and CD4 T cells after COVID-19. These receptors lack a known antigen. With the Oncomine TCR Beta short-read assay, DNA from cultured CD4+ T cells was sequenced. Using its own MiXCR run on the PCR reads, TCRdb lists one record per CDR3 protein. There are over 7,500 distinct CDR3 sequences in the sample; under 30% occur only once, and roughly 13% lies in the top ten. Treatment given: roughly 10-day PBMC culture with coronavirus spike peptide pools or control peptides (ViraFEST assay). This sample comprised CD4+ T cells from blood, cultured in vitro, obtained after SARS-CoV-2 vaccination. Receptors were obtained from a human donor who had recovered from COVID-19.

Sample share makes this clonotype large (0.1 to 1%). The V call is TRBV20-1, the J call TRBJ2-3; maybe TRBD2 (5 bases). The V gene lost 3 bases and the J gene lost 2 bases, with 12 bases spanning the gap. Germline V gives CDR1 DFQATT, CDR2 SNEGSKA (reference sequence). This CDR3 region has 14 residues. CDR3 region: CSARSQRLTDTQYF. CDR3 DNA sequence: TGCAGTGCTAGGAGTCAGCGGCTCACAGATACGCAGTATTTT.

This clonotype qualifies as medium-sized (0.01 to 0.1%). The genes are TRBV28 and TRBJ2-7, with D perhaps matching TRBD1 or TRBD2 (5 bases each). V was shortened by 6 bases and J by 9 bases, with 21 bases between the two germline ends. From germline, CDR1 is MDHEN and CDR2 SYDVKM. The CDR3 totals 14 residues. DNA of the CDR3: TGTGCCAGCAGCCACGGGACGGCCGGCATTGGGCAGTACTTC. Its translation: CASSHGTAGIGQYF. The full variable domain, in which reference TRBV28 and TRBJ2-7 provide the parts outside the CDR3, is DVKVTQSSRYLVKRTGEKVFLECVQDMDHENMFWYRQDPGLGLRLIYFSYDVKMKEKGDIPEGYSVSREKKERFSLILESASTNQTSMYLCASSHGTAGIGQYFGPGTRLTVT.

This clonotype was detected only a few times. The V and J genes are TRBV7-9 and TRBJ1-5; D unresolved. V lost 1 base and J 4 bases, leaving 14 bases between the germline ends. CDR3 length equals 16 residues. Per germline, CDR1 SEHNR and CDR2 FQNEAQ (reference sequence). The CDR3 loop reads CASSLVNWRANQPQHF. The CDR3, as DNA: TGTGCCAGCAGCTTAGTAAATTGGAGGGCTAATCAGCCCCAGCATTTT.

This chain joins TRBV6-1 and TRBJ1-2; no reliable D call. Per the germline V gene, CDR1 is MNHNS and CDR2 is SASEGT. Trimming took 7 bases from V and 10 from J, leaving 22 bases between them. CDR3 size: 14 residues. The CDR3 loop is CASKGDLDEEDYTF. The CDR3 DNA is TGTGCCAGCAAGGGCGACCTCGACGAGGAGGACTACACCTTC.

Only a few counts were recorded for this clonotype. The chain carries TRBV23-1 and TRBJ2-7; no firm D call. TRBV23-1 is an ORF, and what it does is uncertain. The ends were cut back, 3 bases at V and 2 bases at J, with 14 bases in the middle. CDR3 length: 15 amino acids. The CDR3 nucleotides are TGCGCCAGCAGTCAGTTTCATGACACAACCTACGAGCAGTACTTC. Translated, it gives CASSQFHDTTYEQYF.

This clonotype is medium-sized (0.01 to 0.1%). This chain connects TRBV6-1 to TRBJ1-6; the match to TRBD1 covers 8 bases. Trimming at V came to 6 bases and at J to 10 bases, leaving 8 bases not matched to a gene. The CDR3 covers 14 residues. Germline values: CDR1 MNHNS, CDR2 SASEGT. This CDR3 reads CASSDPTGVSPLHF. The CDR3 region has the DNA TGTGCCAGCAGCGATCCGACAGGGGTATCACCCCTCCACTTT.

This clonotype was observed once. V is TRBV20-1 and J is TRBJ2-7; TRBD2 is a possible D gene (5 bases). CDR1 is DFQATT and CDR2 is SNEGSKA in the germline V gene (reference sequence). The CDR3 contains 16 residues. Trimming stripped 0 bases from V and 5 bases from J, with 20 bases between. CDR3 DNA: TGCAGTGCTAGAGATTACGTGGGAGAAGGATTTAACGAGCAGTACTTC. As protein: CSARDYVGEGFNEQYF.

Worth noting for this clonotype: Germline and junction disagree at one end, which may indicate a read error. The J gene is TRBJ1-6, the V gene TRBV10-2; unclear D gene. From germline, CDR1 is WSHSY and CDR2 SAAADI. The CDR3 covers 14 residues. CDR3 loop: CASSERLYNSALHF. The CDR3 bases are TGCGCCAGCAGTGAACGACTCTATAATTCAGCCCTCCACTTT.

This chain links TRBV6-1 with TRBJ2-7; no clear D. Trimming shortened V by 2 bases and J by 2 bases, and 13 bases separated the two germline ends. The CDR3 contains 15 residues. The germline V gene has CDR1 MNHNS and CDR2 SASEGT. The CDR3 here is CASSEYYTTTYEQYF. The CDR3 bases are TGTGCCAGCAGTGAATATTACACTACGACCTACGAGCAGTACTTC.

This clonotype occurred a few times. This rearrangement joins TRBV20-1 to TRBJ2-7; possibly TRBD1 for D (5 bases). Germline CDR1 DFQATT, CDR2 SNEGSKA (reference sequence). V was cut by 8 bases and J by 3 bases, with 17 bases left in between. The CDR3 is made up of 13 amino acids. This CDR3 reads CSTSNRLIYEQYF. As DNA, the CDR3 is TGCAGTACCAGTAACAGGTTAATCTACGAGCAGTACTTC.

This clonotype was counted between two and nine times. The chain has TRBV5-6 and TRBJ2-7; 8 bases map to TRBD1. J was trimmed by 2 bases and V by 2 bases; bases with no gene match: 3. This CDR3 contains 14 residues. Germline lookup yields CDR1 SGHDT and CDR2 YYEEEE. As DNA, the CDR3 is TGTGCCAGCAGCTTTCTGGACAGGGCCTACGAGCAGTACTTC. Protein sequence: CASSFLDRAYEQYF.

There are a few counts of this clonotype. The chain uses TRBV7-9 and TRBJ2-7; D ambiguous. CDR1 and CDR2 (germline): SEHNR, FQNEAQ (reference sequence). The CDR3 sequence is 13 residues long. V was shortened by 5 bases and J by 3 bases, with 11 bases between the two germline ends. CDR3 amino acids: CASSPGSRYEQYF. The CDR3 nucleotides read TGTGCCAGCAGCCCTGGGTCCCGCTACGAGCAGTACTTC.

The sample holds a few counts of this clonotype. The chain is built from TRBV6-1 and TRBJ1-5, with a possible D match to TRBD1 (6 bases). The ends were cut back, 6 bases at V and 1 base at J, with 10 bases in the middle. This CDR3 comprises 14 residues. The germline gives CDR1 MNHNS, CDR2 SASEGT. CDR3 amino acids: CASSPDRSNQPQHF. CDR3 DNA sequence: TGTGCCAGCAGCCCTGACAGGAGCAATCAGCCCCAGCATTTT.

The table lists this clonotype with a few counts. The chain combines TRBV20-1 with TRBJ2-7; D perhaps matches TRBD2 (6 bases). V was pared by 5 bases and J by 0 bases, with 14 bases between. Germline-derived CDR1 and CDR2 are DFQATT and SNEGSKA (reference sequence). The CDR3 has 14 residues. The DNA for the CDR3 is TGCAGTGCTCGCAAACGGGAGTTCTCCTACGAGCAGTACTTC. Encoded protein: CSARKREFSYEQYF.

The gene calls are TRBV6-2 or TRBV6-3 and TRBJ2-7, with D tentatively TRBD1 (5 bases). V was cut by 10 bases and J by 2 bases, with 12 bases left in between. Germline CDR1 reads MNHEY; CDR2 reads SVGEGT. CDR3 length: 12 amino acids. The CDR3 DNA reads as TGTGCCACCCGAGACAGACCCTACGAGCAGTACTTC. Amino acids: CATRDRPYEQYF.

This rearrangement joins TRBV28 to TRBJ2-5, with 9 nucleotides matching TRBD2. Per the germline V gene, CDR1 is MDHEN and CDR2 is SYDVKM. J lost 4 bases, V lost 6 bases, and 3 bases had no gene match. This CDR3 comprises 13 residues. The CDR3 reads CASRVAGVETQYF. DNA for the CDR3: TGTGCCAGCAGAGTAGCGGGAGTAGAGACCCAGTACTTC.

This clonotype has a handful of counts. This chain connects TRBV7-2 to TRBJ1-1; the D is unclear. The germline gives CDR1 SGHTA, CDR2 FQGNSA. The CDR3 totals 13 residues. Trimming pared 3 bases from V and 2 bases from J, leaving 7 bases between. Written as DNA, the CDR3 is TGTGCCAGCAGCTTTCAAAGAAACACTGAAGCTTTCTTT. Its protein is CASSFQRNTEAFF.

This rearrangement joins TRBV6-4 to TRBJ2-2; 8 bases map to TRBD1. Germline trimming cut 7 bases from V and 3 bases from J; bases unmatched to any gene: 10. Per the germline V gene, CDR1 is MRHNA and CDR2 is SNTAGT. The CDR3 covers 16 residues. The CDR3 DNA follows: TGTGCCAGCACCGACGGGGGACAGGCCCACACCGGGGAGCTGTTTTTT. Protein product: CASTDGGQAHTGELFF.

The chain couples TRBV20-1 to TRBJ2-7, with D perhaps given as TRBD1 or TRBD2 (6 bases each). Trimming shortened V by 7 bases and J by 2 bases, and 12 bases separated the two germline ends. Looked up from germline, CDR1 is DFQATT and CDR2 is SNEGSKA (reference sequence). This CDR3 is built from 12 residues. For the CDR3, the DNA is TGCAGTGTGAAGGGGGAGGCCTACGAGCAGTACTTC. Translation: CSVKGEAYEQYF.

This clonotype was recorded a few times. The rearrangement uses TRBV7-2 and TRBJ1-1; D remains unclear. The germline V gene has CDR1 SGHTA and CDR2 FQGNSA. CDR3 length: 12 amino acids. V was trimmed by 2 bases and J by 5 bases, leaving 6 bases between them. Here the CDR3 DNA reads TGTGCCAGCAGCTTATGGGGAACTGAAGCTTTCTTT. Protein: CASSLWGTEAFF.

The CDR3 coding sequence is TGTGCCAGCAGAGGGGGCGCATCTGGAAACACCATATATTTT. Translation gives CASRGGASGNTIYF. V gene TRBV28 combines with J gene TRBJ1-3; TRBD1 matches 7 bases. Germline V gene data show CDR1 as MDHEN and CDR2 as SYDVKM. This CDR3 has 14 amino acids. With V trimmed by 6 bases and J by 1 base, 3 bases remained unmatched. Complete variable domain (other parts from reference TRBV28 and TRBJ1-3): DVKVTQSSRYLVKRTGEKVFLECVQDMDHENMFWYRQDPGLGLRLIYFSYDVKMKEKGDIPEGYSVSREKKERFSLILESASTNQTSMYLCASRGGASGNTIYFGEGSWLTVV.

In this sample, this clonotype turned up a few times. The chain is built from TRBV6-1 and TRBJ1-3; no reliable D call. The germline V and J ends were trimmed by 7 bases and 0 bases, with 10 bases remaining between them. Germline V gene data show CDR1 as MNHNS and CDR2 as SASEGT. This CDR3 is built from 14 residues. The CDR3 sequence is CASTLGSSGNTIYF. The CDR3 DNA reads as TGTGCCAGCACCCTAGGGTCCTCTGGAAACACCATATATTTT.

This rearrangement joins TRBV4-2 to TRBJ2-7; D is perhaps TRBD1 (5 bases). This CDR3 region has 13 residues. Trimming removed 1 base at V and 7 bases at J, with 11 bases between. From germline, CDR1 is LGHNA and CDR2 YNFKEQ. The CDR3 here is CASSQVRAREQYF. The CDR3 bases are TGTGCCAGCAGCCAAGTCAGGGCGCGGGAGCAGTACTTC.

The gene calls are TRBV28 and TRBJ2-3, with D maybe TRBD2 (5 bases). The CDR3 consists of 14 residues. Trimming took off 8 bases at V and 0 bases at J, with 12 bases between the two ends. Germline V gene sequence: CDR1 MDHEN, CDR2 SYDVKM. The CDR3 DNA is TGTGCCAGCCGGAGGCCAGCTAGCACAGATACGCAGTATTTT. Amino acid sequence: CASRRPASTDTQYF.

The chain couples TRBV20-1 to TRBJ1-6, with TRBD1 identical over 9 bases. The junction had 13 bases not matched to a gene; V was cut back by 8 bases and J by 11 bases. The CDR3 sequence is 14 residues long. In germline, CDR1 is DFQATT, CDR2 SNEGSKA (reference sequence). The CDR3: CSTGVWDRDAPLHF. CDR3 DNA sequence: TGCAGTACCGGCGTTTGGGACAGGGACGCACCCCTCCACTTT.

The chain couples TRBV4-3 to TRBJ2-2; 10 positions match TRBD2. Germline-derived CDR1 and CDR2 are LGHNA and YSLEER. CDR3 length: 16 amino acids. V was pared by 0 bases and J by 7 bases, with 5 bases of the junction left unmatched. The CDR3 here is CASSQDKTSGHGELFF. CDR3 DNA: TGCGCCAGCAGCCAAGATAAGACTAGCGGGCACGGGGAGCTGTTTTTT.

This clonotype is medium-sized within its sample. This sequence joins TRBV7-9 and TRBJ2-5; D remains unclear. The V end was cut by 7 bases, the J end by 7 bases, with 10 bases between. Germline CDR1 reads SEHNR; CDR2 reads FQNEAQ (reference sequence). The CDR3 sequence is 11 residues long. CDR3 coding DNA: TGTGCCAGCAACACGAGAGGGACCCAGTACTTC. Amino acids: CASNTRGTQYF.

This clonotype ranks as medium-sized. In nucleotides, the CDR3 is TGTGCCAGCAGCTCATTGCGGGGCGCAGGGTCCACAGATACGCAGTATTTT. This gives the protein CASSSLRGAGSTDTQYF. This chain uses TRBV7-6 with TRBJ2-3; the D gene is possibly TRBD2 (6 bases). The CDR3 spans 17 residues. Trimming left V 4 bases short and J 2 bases short, with 19 bases between. Germline-derived CDR1 and CDR2 are SGHVS and FNYEAQ.

The V and J genes are TRBV12-2 and TRBJ2-1; the D segment call TRBD2 is taken from the table without a DNA check. TRBV12-2 is shown as a pseudogene. The CDR3 has 15 amino acids. This CDR3 is CASRLVAGAKDEQFF. DNA of the CDR3: TGTGCAAGTCGCTTAGTTGCGGGAGCTAAGGATGAGCAGTTCTTC.

The chain carries TRBV28 and TRBJ1-2; weak D call: TRBD1 (6 bases). The germline V gene has CDR1 MDHEN and CDR2 SYDVKM. Trimming pared 5 bases from V and 4 bases from J, leaving 8 bases between. The CDR3 consists of 12 residues. CDR3 in amino acids: CASSIRGYGYTF. The CDR3 coding sequence is TGTGCCAGCAGTATCAGGGGCTATGGCTACACCTTC.

A word on this clonotype: This may come from a read error, since a much larger clone is one base off. Likely a read error: the CDR3 ends without its conserved phenylalanine or tryptophan. V is TRBV28 and J is TRBJ2-7; D gene unclear. V was pared by 4 bases and J by 7 bases, with 17 bases between. CDR3 length equals 14 residues. Germline assignment: CDR1 MDHEN and CDR2 SYDVKM. CDR3 sequence reads: CASSSLASAAEQYI. The CDR3 DNA is TGTGCCAGCAGTTCTTTGGCGTCGGCCGCTGAGCAGTACATC.

J is TRBJ2-5 and V is TRBV20-1; D is possibly TRBD1 (6 bases). Trimming stripped 2 bases from V and 0 bases from J, with 7 bases between. CDR1 is DFQATT and CDR2 is SNEGSKA in the germline V gene (reference sequence). The CDR3 has 13 amino acids. CDR3 in amino acids: CSARRGNQETQYF. The CDR3 DNA sequence: TGCAGTGCTAGAAGGGGGAACCAAGAGACCCAGTACTTC.